The 22 T cell receptor beta chains below all came from one sample that was sequenced in a study of shared clonotypes between healthy human individuals. TCRdb keeps only in-frame clones here, not all; method: immunoSEQ multiplex PCR. The table records over a million clones, approximately 80% of them present only once. The sequenced sample was memory CD4+ T cells from PBMCs. Subset reported: CD45RA-negative fraction. The receptors here all came from a man younger than 30 in good health. Some clones in this sample may be carry-over from other donors' samples.

The CDR3 nucleotides are TGTGCCAGCAGAACCGGGACAGGGTGGGGCACTGAAGCTTTCTTT. Translation gives CASRTGTGWGTEAFF. The rearrangement joins TRBV2 to TRBJ1-1; 9 bases fit TRBD1. Germline V lookup: CDR1 SNHLY, CDR2 FYNNEI. The CDR3 is 15 residues long. Trimming took 6 bases from V and 4 from J; bases not matched to a gene: 9.

The chain joins TRBV18 to TRBJ1-4, with a tentative D call TRBD1 (5 bases). V lost 6 bases and J 7 bases, leaving 12 bases between the germline ends. Germline V gives CDR1 KGHSH, CDR2 LQKENI. This CDR3 is 13 amino acids long. The CDR3 coding sequence is TGTGCCAGCTCGGCCGGACACGCTGAAAAACTGTTTTTT. It yields the protein CASSAGHAEKLFF.

The rearrangement links TRBV28 to TRBJ2-7; unclear D gene. CDR3 length: 13 residues. Per germline, CDR1 MDHEN and CDR2 SYDVKM. Trimming cost V 3 bases and J 3 bases, with 9 bases left between them. The CDR3: CASSLGSVYEQYF. The CDR3 coding sequence is TGTGCCAGCAGTTTGGGCAGCGTCTACGAGCAGTACTTC.

Here the CDR3 reads CASSLLAGYNEQFF. CDR3 DNA: TGTGCCAGCAGCTTACTAGCGGGGTACAATGAGCAGTTCTTC. J is TRBJ2-1 and V is TRBV7-8; TRBD2 aligns across 9 bases. CDR3 length: 14 amino acids. V lost 2 bases, J lost 4 bases, and 0 bases stayed unmatched. Germline V gene data show CDR1 as SGHVS and CDR2 as FQNEAQ.

As regards this clone: The sample has other DNA sequences that encode this CDR3 too. The chain carries TRBV29-1 and TRBJ1-1, with D perhaps matching TRBD1 (6 bases). This CDR3 comprises 13 residues. The ends were cut back, 6 bases at V and 1 base at J, with 12 bases in the middle. CDR1 and CDR2 (germline): SQVTM, ANQGSEA. The CDR3 sequence is CSVSQGTNTEAFF. The CDR3 coding sequence is TGCAGCGTCTCACAGGGAACGAACACTGAAGCTTTCTTT.

There are a few counts of this clone. The gene calls are TRBV10-3 and TRBJ1-3, with no clear D. The germline V gene has CDR1 ENHRY and CDR2 SYGVKD. This CDR3 is built from 15 residues. V shed 6 bases and J shed 0 bases, with 12 bases lying between them. CDR3 nucleotide sequence: TGTGCCATCAGACCGGACGGCAACTCTGGAAACACCATATATTTT. Its protein product is CAIRPDGNSGNTIYF.

The rearrangement uses TRBV5-1 and TRBJ2-1, with 7 positions matching TRBD2. Germline assignment: CDR1 SGHRS and CDR2 YFSETQ. V shed 2 bases, J shed 8 bases, and the junction held 10 bases outside the gene matches. The CDR3 consists of 15 residues. This chain's CDR3 is CASSFMGLSTDEQFF. In nucleotides, the CDR3 is TGCGCCAGCAGCTTTATGGGACTAAGCACCGATGAGCAGTTCTTC. Using reference TRBV5-1 and TRBJ2-1 for the parts outside the CDR3, the full variable domain is KAGVTQTPRYLIKTRGQQVTLSCSPISGHRSVSWYQQTPGQGLQFLFEYFSETQRNKGNFPGRFSGRQFSNSRSEMNVSTLELGDSALYLCASSFMGLSTDEQFFGPGTRLTVL.

This clone was detected only a few times. This chain connects TRBV10-3 to TRBJ1-5, with D unresolved. The germline V and J ends were trimmed by 4 bases and 7 bases, with 14 bases remaining between them. CDR3 length equals 14 residues. Per germline, CDR1 ENHRY and CDR2 SYGVKD. This CDR3 reads CAISVDPIGQPQHF. The DNA of the CDR3 is TGTGCCATCAGTGTTGACCCGATTGGGCAGCCCCAGCATTTT.

This clone was detected only a few times. V is TRBV7-2 and J is TRBJ2-5; a weak D match, TRBD2 (5 bases). The CDR3 is 13 amino acids. The V end lost 6 bases, the J end lost 2 bases, and 10 bases lay between the germline ends. The V gene's germline CDR1 is SGHTA and CDR2 FQGNSA. The chain's CDR3 is CASSWRPQETQYF. The CDR3 nucleotides are TGTGCCAGCAGTTGGAGGCCTCAAGAGACCCAGTACTTC.

The chain uses TRBV9 and TRBJ2-2; D remains unclear. The CDR3 is 14 amino acids. The germline V gene has CDR1 SGDLS and CDR2 YYNGEE. V dropped 3 bases and J dropped 1 base, with 7 bases sitting between them. The CDR3 loop reads CASSADVNTGELFF. The CDR3 DNA follows: TGTGCCAGCAGCGCCGACGTGAACACCGGGGAGCTGTTTTTT.

V and J are TRBV13 and TRBJ2-3; TRBD2 matches at 9 bases. The CDR3 has 16 amino acids. V shed 5 bases and J 4 bases; nucleotides not matched to a gene: 10. Germline-derived CDR1 and CDR2 are PRHDT and FYEKMQ (reference sequence). The CDR3 DNA reads as TGTGCCAGCAGCCCCCCGGGTAGCGGGAGATCAGATACGCAGTATTTT. It is translated as CASSPPGSGRSDTQYF. Variable domain in full (rest from reference TRBV13 and TRBJ2-3): AAGVIQSPRHLIKEKRETATLKCYPIPRHDTVYWYQQGPGQDPQFLISFYEKMQSDKGSIPDRFSAQQFSDYHSELNMSSLELGDSALYFCASSPPGSGRSDTQYFGPGTRLTVL.

This chain joins TRBV28 and TRBJ1-5; D gene unclear. Germline lookup yields CDR1 MDHEN and CDR2 SYDVKM. This CDR3 has 14 amino acids. The ends were cut back, 10 bases at V and 0 bases at J, with 13 bases in the middle. Here the CDR3 DNA reads TGTGCCACTCAGCTACGTGATAGCAATCAGCCCCAGCATTTT. Its protein is CATQLRDSNQPQHF.

The chain uses TRBV7-2 and TRBJ2-5; no clear D gene. The CDR3 runs 15 residues. Between the trimmed V and J ends, which lost 5 bases and 5 bases, there was a span of 18 bases. CDR1 is SGHTA, CDR2 FQGNSA, per germline. The CDR3 DNA reads as TGTGCCAGCAGCACTTCGACACGGTCGACCGAGACCCAGTACTTC. Protein: CASSTSTRSTETQYF.

This clone was seen only once. The chain uses TRBV19 and TRBJ1-3; D unclear. The CDR3 totals 15 residues. The V gene's germline CDR1 is LNHDA and CDR2 SQIVND (reference sequence). V was cut by 5 bases and J by 0 bases, with 11 bases left in between. CDR3 region: CASSHDGNSGNTIYF. Here the CDR3 DNA reads TGTGCCAGTAGTCATGACGGCAACTCTGGAAACACCATATATTTT.

Only one count was recorded for this clone. V gene TRBV27 combines with J gene TRBJ2-7, with 8 bases aligning to TRBD2. CDR1 and CDR2 (germline): MNHEY, SMNVEV (reference sequence). The CDR3 loop spans 14 amino acids. Unmatched junction bases numbered 8, after V lost 4 bases and J lost 6 bases. DNA of the CDR3: TGTGCCAGCAGTTACTGGGACCGGGAGGGCGAGCAGTACTTC. Protein: CASSYWDREGEQYF.

This clone was seen a few times. J is TRBJ2-6 and V is TRBV5-4, with no clear D. V was cut by 4 bases and J by 5 bases, with 7 bases left in between. The CDR3 is 13 amino acids. Germline CDR1 SGHNT, CDR2 YYREEE (reference sequence). CDR3 residues: CASSLGRANVLTF. The CDR3 DNA reads TGTGCCAGCAGCCTGGGTCGGGCCAACGTCCTGACTTTC.

This chain connects TRBV5-1 to TRBJ2-7; D call uncertain. With 1 base removed from V and 6 bases from J, the gap between germline ends came to 8 bases. CDR1 SGHRS and CDR2 YFSETQ come from the germline V gene. CDR3 size: 12 residues. The CDR3 sequence is CASSLNLGEQYF. The CDR3 coding sequence is TGCGCCAGCAGCTTGAATTTGGGCGAGCAGTACTTC.

This chain joins TRBV6-6 and TRBJ2-3; a possible D gene is TRBD1 (5 bases). Germline CDR1 and CDR2: MNHNY and SVGAGI (reference sequence). V was clipped by 3 bases and J by 2 bases, with 12 bases between them. The CDR3 covers 15 residues. The chain's CDR3 is CASSYQGTNTDTQYF. Written as DNA, the CDR3 is TGTGCCAGCAGTTATCAGGGCACCAACACAGATACGCAGTATTTT.

This chain uses TRBV5-8 with TRBJ2-7; 7 nucleotides align to TRBD1. J was trimmed by 5 bases and V by 4 bases; bases with no gene match: 9. The CDR3 covers 14 residues. Germline values: CDR1 SGHTS, CDR2 YDEGEE. The CDR3 sequence is CASSNRQGFHEQYF. The CDR3 DNA sequence: TGTGCCAGCAGCAACCGACAGGGCTTTCACGAGCAGTACTTC.

The chain combines TRBV5-1 with TRBJ2-1; 13 positions agree with TRBD2. The V and J ends lost 0 bases and 10 bases, in that order; junction bases with no gene match: 4. CDR3 length equals 15 residues. Germline lookup yields CDR1 SGHRS and CDR2 YFSETQ. The CDR3 loop reads CASSLGLAGGAEQFF. The CDR3 nucleotides read TGCGCCAGCAGCTTGGGACTAGCGGGAGGAGCCGAGCAGTTCTTC.

The gene calls are TRBV5-1 and TRBJ2-2; D is unclear. The V gene lost 1 base and the J gene lost 2 bases, with 12 bases spanning the gap. The CDR3 extends over 16 amino acids. In germline, CDR1 is SGHRS, CDR2 YFSETQ. As DNA, the CDR3 is TGCGCCAGCAGCTTGTATCCTGGGATTAACACCGGGGAGCTGTTTTTT. This sequence encodes CASSLYPGINTGELFF.

The chain couples TRBV13 to TRBJ1-4; possible D gene TRBD1, 6 bases. Germline V gene sequence: CDR1 PRHDT, CDR2 FYEKMQ (reference sequence). V shed 1 base and J shed 4 bases, with 10 bases lying between them. The CDR3 is 15 residues long. As DNA, the CDR3 is TGTGCCAGCAGCTTAGTAGGGGGAGGTAATGAAAAACTGTTTTTT. It encodes CASSLVGGGNEKLFF.